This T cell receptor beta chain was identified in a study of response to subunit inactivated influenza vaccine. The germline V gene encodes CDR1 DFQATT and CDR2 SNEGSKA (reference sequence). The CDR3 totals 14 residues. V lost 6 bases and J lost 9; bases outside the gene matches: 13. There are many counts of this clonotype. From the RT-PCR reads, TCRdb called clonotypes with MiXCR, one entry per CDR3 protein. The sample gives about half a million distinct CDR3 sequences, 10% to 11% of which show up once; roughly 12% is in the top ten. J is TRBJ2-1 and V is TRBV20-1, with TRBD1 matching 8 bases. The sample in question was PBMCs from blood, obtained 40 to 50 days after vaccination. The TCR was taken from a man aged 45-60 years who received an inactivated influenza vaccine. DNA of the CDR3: TGCAGTGCGCCCCCACGGACAGGGCTGGCTGAGCAGTTCTTC. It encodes CSAPPRTGLAEQFF.